What follows are 14 T cell receptor beta chains derived from one specimen sequenced in a study of early stage breast cancer tumors. The repertoire was sequenced with immunoSEQ multiplex PCR; TCRdb's copy has only in-frame clones and lacks some. This table holds 30,000 or so clones, under 75% found once. Source material: blood. The receptors were gathered from a person aged 50-59 years with breast cancer.

This chain uses TRBV5-6 with TRBJ2-1; possible D gene TRBD2, 8 bases. The V end lost 4 bases, the J end lost 4 bases, and 21 bases lay between the germline ends. This CDR3 is 17 amino acids long. CDR1 SGHDT and CDR2 YYEEEE come from the germline V gene. The CDR3 DNA is TGTGCCAGCAGCCCCGGGGGGGTGAGGGGGCCTTACAATGAGCAGTTCTTC. Encoded protein: CASSPGGVRGPYNEQFF.

The chain links TRBV5-6 to TRBJ2-3; D perhaps matches TRBD2 (5 bases). Germline values: CDR1 SGHDT, CDR2 YYEEEE. V lost 4 bases, J lost 6 bases, and 18 bases lay in between. CDR3 length: 15 residues. The CDR3 spells CASSPERLPLDTQYF. CDR3 nucleotide sequence: TGTGCCAGCAGCCCCGAACGACTACCTCTGGATACGCAGTATTTT. Looking up the rest from reference TRBV5-6 and TRBJ2-3 gives the full variable domain: DAGVTQSPTHLIKTRGQQVTLRCSPKSGHDTVSWYQQALGQGPQFIFQYYEEEERQRGNFPDRFSGHQFPNYSSELNVNALLLGDSALYLCASSPERLPLDTQYFGPGTRLTVL.

The chain recombines TRBV29-1 with TRBJ1-2; 8 nucleotides match TRBD1. Trimming took 6 bases from V and 3 from J; bases not matched to a gene: 6. This CDR3 has 13 amino acids. Germline loops: CDR1 SQVTM, CDR2 ANQGSEA. The chain's CDR3 is CSVRTGKDYGYTF. The CDR3 nucleotides are TGCAGCGTCCGGACAGGGAAAGACTATGGCTACACCTTC.

This sequence joins TRBV6-1 and TRBJ2-7; D gene uncertain. The CDR3 length is 14 residues. Germline values: CDR1 MNHNS, CDR2 SASEGT. The ends were cut back, 1 base at V and 8 bases at J, with 15 bases in the middle. The CDR3 protein is CASSEVTGPVKQYF. The CDR3 bases are TGTGCCAGCAGTGAAGTGACGGGCCCGGTGAAGCAGTACTTC.

The chain joins TRBV30 to TRBJ2-1; the match to TRBD2 covers 9 bases. The CDR3 is made up of 15 amino acids. V trimming: 5 bases; J trimming: 8 bases; junction bases outside the gene matches: 13. Germline-derived CDR1 and CDR2 are GTSNPN and SVGIG (reference sequence). DNA of the CDR3: TGTGCCTGGTCCCTAACTAGCGGGCCTTTTGATGAGCAGTTCTTC. This codes for CAWSLTSGPFDEQFF.

A remark on this clone: An end of the junction differs from the germline gene, which may be a read error. This sequence joins TRBV13 and TRBJ1-1; D may be TRBD1 (6 bases). This CDR3 spans 14 amino acids. From germline, CDR1 is PRHDT and CDR2 FYEKMQ (reference sequence). The CDR3 spells CASSLGGASTEAFF. For the CDR3, the DNA is TGTGCCAGCAGTTTAGGGGGGGCGAGTACTGAAGCTTTCTTT.

This chain uses TRBV7-9 with TRBJ2-2; 8 positions match TRBD2. Trimming at V came to 9 bases and at J to 0 bases, leaving 9 bases not matched to a gene. The V gene's germline CDR1 is SEHNR and CDR2 FQNEAQ (reference sequence). This CDR3 has 16 amino acids. CDR3 bases: TGTGCCAGACCTCGCGGGGGGCCTTCGAACACCGGGGAGCTGTTTTTT. Amino acids: CARPRGGPSNTGELFF.

The gene calls are TRBV11-2 and TRBJ2-5; perhaps TRBD2 as D (6 bases). Trimming took off 1 base at V and 4 bases at J, with 13 bases between the two ends. The CDR3 runs 15 residues. CDR1 and CDR2 from the germline V gene are SGHAT and FQNNGV. The CDR3 DNA reads as TGTGCCAGCAGCTTAGCGGGAGATATAGGAGAGACCCAGTACTTC. Translating it yields CASSLAGDIGETQYF.

The V and J genes are TRBV30 and TRBJ1-2; no clear D. CDR1 and CDR2 (germline): GTSNPN, SVGIG (reference sequence). Trimming removed 0 bases at V and 3 bases at J, with 8 bases between. This CDR3 comprises 13 residues. The CDR3 nucleotides read TGTGCCTGGAGTGTAGGGCAGGACTATGGCTACACCTTC. Translating gives CAWSVGQDYGYTF.

The chain is built from TRBV19 and TRBJ2-7, with D perhaps TRBD2 (6 bases). There are 16 residues in the CDR3. V was pared by 1 base and J by 0 bases, with 13 bases between. Germline CDR1 and CDR2: LNHDA and SQIVND (reference sequence). The DNA of the CDR3 is TGTGCCAGTAGTATAGTTGGAGGGGTCGGCTCCTACGAGCAGTACTTC. The encoded protein is CASSIVGGVGSYEQYF.

The V and J genes are TRBV18 and TRBJ1-5; D gene unclear. The germline V and J ends were trimmed by 5 bases and 0 bases, with 8 bases remaining between them. In germline, CDR1 is KGHSH, CDR2 LQKENI. The CDR3 spans 14 residues. The CDR3 spells CASSLTDSNQPQHF. DNA of the CDR3: TGTGCCAGCTCATTAACAGATAGCAATCAGCCCCAGCATTTT.

This sequence joins TRBV7-8 and TRBJ2-2; perhaps TRBD1 as D (5 bases). The CDR3 covers 15 residues. V lost 2 bases and J lost 0, with 7 bases in between. The V gene's germline CDR1 is SGHVS and CDR2 FQNEAQ. The CDR3 here is CASSLQGANTGELFF. As DNA, the CDR3 is TGTGCCAGCAGCTTACAAGGGGCGAACACCGGGGAGCTGTTTTTT.

The chain is built from TRBV6-1 and TRBJ1-1; D is undetermined. Trimming shortened V by 7 bases and J by 1 base, and 13 bases separated the two germline ends. Germline V CDR1 and CDR2: MNHNS, SASEGT. This CDR3 is built from 14 residues. In DNA form, the CDR3 reads TGTGCCAGCACGAGAGGGCCGGCGAACACTGAAGCTTTCTTT. Translating gives CASTRGPANTEAFF.

This clone was counted only a few times. This sequence joins TRBV5-1 and TRBJ2-7, with TRBD1 matching over 8 bases. CDR1 and CDR2 (germline): SGHRS, YFSETQ. The CDR3 loop spans 14 amino acids. V lost 7 bases and J lost 2; bases outside the gene matches: 8. The CDR3 coding sequence is TGCGCCAGCCGGGGGACAGGTTCTACCTACGAGCAGTACTTC. As protein: CASRGTGSTYEQYF.